This T cell receptor beta chain originates from a study of blood T cell repertoires in COVID-19. Whole-study context: Acute-phase and convalescent COVID-19 samples originated in the United States, Italy and Spain. The cDNA or gDNA used as material had been derived from T cells, B-cell-depleted T cells, or PBMCs.

CDR1 is MDHEN and CDR2 is SYDVKM in the germline V gene. This CDR3 is built from 14 residues. V was shortened by 4 bases and J by 6 bases, with 16 bases between the two germline ends. In the original workflow: Reference gene primer amplification gave nucleated cell count estimates. TCRdb keeps only in-frame clones here, not all; method: immunoSEQ multiplex PCR. V and J calls and clone size are given by that table; D and trimming were obtained from the DNA. In the table there are approximately 58,000 clones, 85% to 95% of which are singletons. The sequence came from a human donor in a cohort sampled during active COVID-19. The genes are TRBV28 and TRBJ2-7, with a tentative D call TRBD1 (6 bases). The sequenced sample consisted of peripheral blood. This chain's CDR3 is CASSWGHRYSEQYF. CDR3 coding DNA: TGTGCCAGCAGTTGGGGGCATCGGTACTCCGAGCAGTACTTC.